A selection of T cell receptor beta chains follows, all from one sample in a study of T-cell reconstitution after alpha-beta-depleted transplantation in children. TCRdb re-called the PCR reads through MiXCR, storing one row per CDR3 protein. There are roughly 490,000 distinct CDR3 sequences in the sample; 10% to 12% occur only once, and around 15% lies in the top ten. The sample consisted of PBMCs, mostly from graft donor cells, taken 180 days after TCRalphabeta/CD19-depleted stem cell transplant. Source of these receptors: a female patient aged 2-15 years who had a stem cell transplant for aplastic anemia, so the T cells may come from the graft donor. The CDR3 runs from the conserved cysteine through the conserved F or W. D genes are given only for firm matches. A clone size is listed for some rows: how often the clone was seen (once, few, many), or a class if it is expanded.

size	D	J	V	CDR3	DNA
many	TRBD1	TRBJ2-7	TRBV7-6	CASSLGGTGGYEQYF	TGTGCCAGCAGCTTAGGAGGGACAGGGGGGTACGAGCAGTACTTC
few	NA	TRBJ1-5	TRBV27	CASSPIGLAPQHF	TGTGCCAGCAGTCCCATTGGTTTAGCGCCCCAGCATTTT
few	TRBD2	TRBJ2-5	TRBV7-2	CASSLGGNGGETQYF	TGTGCCAGCAGCTTAGGAGGAAACGGGGGGGAGACCCAGTACTTC
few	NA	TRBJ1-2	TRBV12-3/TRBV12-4	CASSPTASNYGYTF	TGTGCCAGCAGCCCGACAGCTTCCAACTATGGCTACACCTTC
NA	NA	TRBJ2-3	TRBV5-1	CASRTSREDTQYF	TGCGCCAGCAGAACTAGCAGGGAAGATACGCAGTATTTT
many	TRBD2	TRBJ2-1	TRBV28	CASSGLAGHEQFF	TGTGCCAGCAGTGGACTAGCGGGGCATGAGCAGTTCTTC
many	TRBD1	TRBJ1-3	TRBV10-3	CAIRRDSSGNTIYF	TGTGCCATCAGGCGGGACAGCTCTGGAAACACCATATATTTT
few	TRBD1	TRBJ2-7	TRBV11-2	CASRPIGQGAGEQYF	TGTGCCAGCAGACCGATCGGGCAGGGGGCTGGGGAGCAGTACTTC
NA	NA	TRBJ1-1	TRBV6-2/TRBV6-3	CASSYPGVMNTEAFF	TGTGCCAGCAGTTACCCTGGGGTCATGAACACTGAAGCTTTCTTT
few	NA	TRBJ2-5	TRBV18	CATNTDYRETQYF	TGTGCCACCAATACGGACTATCGAGAGACCCAGTACTTC
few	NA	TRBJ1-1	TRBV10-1	CASREGTHTEAFF	TGCGCCAGCCGGGAGGGGACACACACTGAAGCTTTCTTT
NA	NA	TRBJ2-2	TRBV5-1	CASSFLPPDTGELFF	TGCGCCAGCAGCTTTCTACCCCCTGACACCGGGGAGCTGTTTTTT